A selection of T cell receptor beta chains follows, all from one sample in a study of patients and donors after allogeneic stem cell transplantation. TCRdb fed the RT-PCR reads into MiXCR, producing one record per CDR3 protein. The table records some 30,000 distinct CDR3 sequences, 35% to 40% of them present only once. Sequencing was performed on blood, either unsorted or a sorted T cell fraction (not recorded which). The receptors were gathered from a human donor who was either an allogeneic HSCT recipient or a stem cell or donor lymphocyte infusion donor (not recorded which). It is not recorded whose cells these are; they may come from a transplant donor. CDR3s include the opening cysteine and the closing phenylalanine or tryptophan. D genes are given only for firm matches. Not every row has a clone size; where given, it reads once, few, many or a size class.

.	TRBD2	TRBV5-5	TRBJ2-5	CASSLTSGSIKTQYF	TGTGCCAGCAGCTTAACTAGCGGGAGTATCAAGACCCAGTACTTC
.	TRBD1	TRBV7-6	TRBJ2-2	CASSSQGTGNTGELFF	TGTGCCAGCAGCTCGCAAGGGACAGGGAACACCGGGGAGCTGTTTTTT
.	TRBD2	TRBV28	TRBJ2-1	CASSLLRLARVWNEQFF	TGTGCCAGCAGTCTCCTCCGACTAGCCCGCGTGTGGAATGAGCAGTTCTTC
.	.	TRBV7-9	TRBJ2-5	CASSLLPLQETQYF	TGTGCCAGCAGCTTACTCCCCCTCCAAGAGACCCAGTACTTC
.	.	TRBV7-9	TRBJ2-5	CASSLLYETQYF	TGTGCCAGCAGCTTACTGTATGAGACCCAGTACTTC
few	TRBD1	TRBV11-2	TRBJ1-2	CASSLGGTDYGYTF	TGTGCCAGCAGCTTAGGCGGGACAGACTATGGCTACACCTTC
.	TRBD2	TRBV10-3	TRBJ2-7	CATLAREGYEQYF	TGTGCCACACTAGCAAGGGAGGGCTACGAGCAGTACTTC
.	.	TRBV7-9	TRBJ1-2	CASSLGGIYGYTF	TGTGCCAGCAGCTTAGGAGGGATCTATGGCTACACCTTC
.	TRBD2	TRBV5-1	TRBJ2-5	CASSLGLAGAGETQYF	TGCGCCAGCAGCTTAGGACTAGCGGGAGCAGGGGAGACCCAGTACTTC
.	.	TRBV20-1	TRBJ2-1	CSADDGGQNEQFF	TGCAGTGCGGACGACGGGGGGCAGAATGAGCAGTTCTTC
many	.	TRBV11-3	TRBJ2-1	CASSQSPSSYNEQFF	TGTGCCAGCAGCCAAAGTCCCAGCTCCTACAATGAGCAGTTCTTC
.	TRBD1	TRBV5-5	TRBJ2-4	CASSSEGQALAKNIQYF	TGTGCCAGCAGCTCGGAGGGACAGGCTCTAGCCAAAAACATTCAGTACTTC
.	.	TRBV15	TRBJ1-3	CATSRETAGNTIYF	TGTGCCACCAGCCGGGAGACAGCAGGAAACACCATATATTTT
few	.	TRBV6-2/TRBV6-3	TRBJ2-1	CASRIKGRASYNEQFF	TGTGCCAGCAGGATAAAGGGAAGGGCCTCCTACAATGAGCAGTTCTTC